Below, 3 T cell receptor beta chains from the same sample are listed, as sequenced in a study of metastatic and nonmetastatic thyroid tumors (dated by TCRdb to 2018 to 2020). Library generation was performed with PCR. Sequencing used an Illumina HiSeq 4000. Using fastp trimming at Q25 and MiXCR clonotype assembly, TCRdb reanalyzed the public sequencing data and kept in-frame beta chains. The sample has about 30,000 clones on record, 4% to 5% of them singletons. Of the sample, around 20% falls within the top ten clones. None of the patients had been given any treatment before thyroid surgery. The sequencing sample was made of blood. The receptors were sampled from a female donor with papillary thyroid cancer or a benign thyroid nodule (not recorded which). Some clones in this sample may be carry-over from other donors' samples.

This clone was detected ten times or more. This sequence joins TRBV20-1 and TRBJ2-7, with 7 bases aligning to TRBD1. CDR3 length equals 14 residues. Germline V gene data show CDR1 as DFQATT and CDR2 as SNEGSKA (reference sequence). With V trimmed by 6 bases and J by 8 bases, 16 bases remained unmatched. CDR3 residues: CSAKGALEELKQYF. The CDR3 DNA follows: TGCAGTGCGAAGGGGGCCCTCGAGGAGTTGAAGCAGTACTTC.

This clone was detected a few times. The CDR3 sequence: CASSYHGYAFF. CDR3 bases: TGTGCCAGCAGTTACCACGGTTATGCTTTCTTT. The rearrangement links TRBV6-5 to TRBJ1-1, with unresolved D. Germline-derived CDR1 and CDR2 are MNHEY and SVGAGI. CDR3 length: 11 amino acids. V was cut by 2 bases and J by 11 bases, with 9 bases left in between.

This clone has more than one count but fewer than ten. This CDR3 reads CASRPSGSMYTGELFF. CDR3 nucleotides: TGTGCCAGCAGGCCTAGCGGGAGTATGTACACCGGGGAGCTGTTTTTT. The chain recombines TRBV12-3 or TRBV12-4 with TRBJ2-2; 10 nucleotides match TRBD2. The CDR3 consists of 16 residues. V shed 6 bases and J 3 bases; nucleotides not matched to a gene: 7.